Here is one TCR beta chain with its context. As yet, its antigen is unknown. The TCR beta cDNA libraries carried unique molecular identifiers. Each sample of about 0.9 to 10 million input T cells yielded about 500,000 cDNA molecules, so each molecule approximated one T cell. MiXCR was run by TCRdb on the PCR reads, yielding one entry per CDR3 protein. The sample lists more than 450,000 distinct CDR3 sequences; 30% to 40% were seen once. This specimen belongs to a study of post-analysis software for immune sequencing data. Whole-study context: Relapsing-remitting, secondary progressive and progressive-relapsing multiple sclerosis courses were included. Findings and caveats of the study: There was significantly lower normalized Chao1 diversity in multiple sclerosis patients than in controls. In patients, a few TRBV segments were more frequent than in controls, with TRBV5-6, TRBV5-1 and TRBV20-1 among them.

The CDR3 contains 14 residues. V gave up 0 bases and J gave up 2 bases, with 2 bases separating them. Germline CDR1 is KGHSH and CDR2 is LQKENI. The specimen sequenced was blood. This rearrangement joins TRBV18 to TRBJ2-6; no clear D. The receptor's source is a girl aged 2-17 years with multiple sclerosis. CDR3 in amino acids: CASSPPTGANVLTF. CDR3 bases: TGTGCCAGCTCACCACCCACTGGGGCCAACGTCCTGACTTTC.